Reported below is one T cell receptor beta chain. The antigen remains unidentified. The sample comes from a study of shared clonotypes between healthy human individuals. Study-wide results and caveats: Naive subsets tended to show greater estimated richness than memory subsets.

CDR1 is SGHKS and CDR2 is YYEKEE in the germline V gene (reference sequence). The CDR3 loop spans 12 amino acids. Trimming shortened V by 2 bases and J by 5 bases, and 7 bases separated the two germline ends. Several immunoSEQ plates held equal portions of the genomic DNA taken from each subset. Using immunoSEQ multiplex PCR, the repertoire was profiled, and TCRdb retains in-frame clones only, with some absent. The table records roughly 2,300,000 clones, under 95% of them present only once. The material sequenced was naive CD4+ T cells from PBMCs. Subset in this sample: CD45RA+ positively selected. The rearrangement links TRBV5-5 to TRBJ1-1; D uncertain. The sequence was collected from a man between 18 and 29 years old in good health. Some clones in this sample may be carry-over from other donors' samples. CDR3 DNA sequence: TGTGCCAGCAGCTTACAACGGACTGAAGCTTTCTTT. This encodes CASSLQRTEAFF.